This T cell receptor beta chain was obtained from a study of control samples from healthy donors and cancer patients. The protocol was immunoSEQ multiplex PCR, while the TCRdb copy is restricted to in-frame clones and leaves out a portion. The sample has 150,000 to 200,000 clones, just over 95% seen once. The TCR sequence derives from a woman between 25 and 40 years old in good health. The sample comprised blood.

CDR3 nucleotides: TGTGCCAGCAGCTTGGTTGGAGGTTTGAACACTGAAGCTTTCTTT. It yields the protein CASSLVGGLNTEAFF. This chain connects TRBV5-6 to TRBJ1-1; no reliable D call. The CDR3 sequence is 15 residues long. V lost 0 bases and J 0 bases, leaving 9 bases between the germline ends. CDR1 and CDR2 from the germline V gene are SGHDT and YYEEEE.